Listed below are T cell receptor beta chains from one sample, sequenced in a study of blood T cells in healthy people across ages. TCRdb re-analysed the 5' RACE reads in MiXCR, keeping a single row per CDR3 protein. The repertoire holds roughly 410,000 distinct CDR3 sequences, with roughly half as singletons. The sequencing sample was made of blood. Receptors were obtained from a man between 60 and 70 years old in good health. Each CDR3 is given with its conserved first and last residue. The D gene is left open where the match is weak. Part of the rows lack a size; the others show once, few, many or a class for expanded clones.

.	16	TRBV19	TRBJ2-1	TRBD2	CASSIGAGGPSDEQFF	TGTGCCAGTAGTATAGGTGCGGGGGGGCCATCGGATGAGCAGTTCTTC
.	14	TRBV7-2	TRBJ1-2	.	CASSFRTDNYGYTF	TGTGCCAGCAGCTTTCGGACAGACAACTATGGCTACACCTTC
.	14	TRBV2	TRBJ2-1	.	CASSERQMYNEQFF	TGTGCCAGCAGTGAAAGACAGATGTACAATGAGCAGTTCTTC
few	13	TRBV11-2	TRBJ2-3	.	CASSPSPGYTQYF	TGTGCCAGCAGCCCTAGTCCCGGTTATACGCAGTATTTT
.	14	TRBV20-1	TRBJ1-2	.	CSAIGEHSNYGYTF	TGCAGTGCTATAGGGGAGCACTCTAACTATGGCTACACCTTC
many	14	TRBV5-1	TRBJ2-7	TRBD1	CASSWARGQDEQYF	TGCGCCAGCAGCTGGGCCAGGGGGCAGGACGAGCAGTACTTC
.	16	TRBV25-1	TRBJ2-3	.	CASSDPRVHPADTQYF	TGTGCCAGCAGTGACCCTCGAGTCCATCCCGCAGATACGCAGTATTTT
few	13	TRBV27	TRBJ2-3	TRBD1	CASGRTGTDTQYF	TGTGCCTCAGGGAGGACAGGGACAGATACGCAGTATTTT
.	15	TRBV7-2	TRBJ2-7	.	CASSLTTGPTYEQYF	TGTGCCAGCAGCTTAACGACGGGCCCGACCTACGAGCAGTACTTC
many	15	TRBV2	TRBJ2-5	TRBD1	CASSRDRVSVETQYF	TGTGCCAGCAGTCGCGACAGGGTCTCCGTCGAGACCCAGTACTTC
many	15	TRBV6-1	TRBJ2-7	.	CASSLRDGGPYEQYF	TGTGCCAGCAGCCTCCGGGACGGAGGTCCCTACGAGCAGTACTTC
.	13	TRBV25-1	TRBJ2-3	.	CASSDGGTDTQYF	TGTGCCAGCAGTGACGGTGGCACAGATACGCAGTATTTT
few	15	TRBV6-2/TRBV6-3	TRBJ2-1	TRBD2	CASSPKRGPINEQFF	TGTGCCAGCAGTCCGAAGCGGGGCCCAATCAATGAGCAGTTCTTC
.	15	TRBV20-1	TRBJ2-2	.	CSASSEQGSTGELFF	TGCAGTGCTAGTAGCGAACAGGGAAGCACCGGGGAGCTGTTTTTT
few	16	TRBV10-3	TRBJ2-7	TRBD2	CAISPSTSGAPYEQYF	TGTGCCATCAGTCCCTCGACTAGCGGGGCCCCCTACGAGCAGTACTTC
many	12	TRBV10-3	TRBJ1-6	TRBD1	CAVQGARSPLHF	TGTGCCGTCCAGGGGGCAAGGTCACCCCTCCACTTT
.	16	TRBV4-3	TRBJ2-4	.	CASSQEPGRGKNIQYF	TGCGCCAGCAGCCAGGAACCGGGACGAGGCAAAAACATTCAGTACTTC
once	12	TRBV2	TRBJ1-4	.	CASRMGGEKLFF	TGTGCCAGCAGGATGGGAGGGGAAAAACTGTTTTTT
.	16	TRBV29-1	TRBJ2-5	.	CSVLGDGSRSVRAQYF	TGCAGCGTTCTAGGGGACGGCTCGAGGTCCGTGAGAGCCCAGTACTTC
.	14	TRBV2	TRBJ2-1	TRBD2	CASSEALAGIVQFF	TGTGCCAGCAGTGAAGCTCTAGCGGGGATTGTGCAGTTCTTC